This T cell receptor (beta chain) was sequenced during a study of CD8 T cells in ankylosing spondylitis. Study results and caveats: Researchers reportedly found disease-linked clones significantly enriched in matched ankylosing spondylitis synovial fluid. Disease-linked clones bore a CD8+ phenotype, appearing relatively rarely in peripheral blood. Previously reported in reactive arthritis synovial fluid and blood were some of the motif variants.

On this clonotype itself: Its antigen is undetermined.

Quantitative barcoded 5'-RACE was used to prepare TCR beta libraries. TCRdb independently ran MiXCR on the 5' RACE reads; one entry per CDR3 protein. The table has roughly 30,000 distinct CDR3 sequences, around 30% seen once. Germline V CDR1 and CDR2: MNHEY, SMNVEV (reference sequence). The CDR3 is 14 residues long. Trimming took off 5 bases at V and 4 bases at J, with 12 bases between the two ends. The sample comprised synovial fluid, either unsorted or a sorted T cell fraction (not recorded which). This receptor was identified in a male donor with ankylosing spondylitis. The J gene is TRBJ2-1, the V gene TRBV27; D perhaps matches TRBD2 (6 bases). The CDR3 here is CASSPSATYNEQFF. CDR3 nucleotides: TGTGCCAGCAGTCCTAGCGCTACGTACAATGAGCAGTTCTTC.